The TCR beta chain under discussion was sequenced for a study of CD8 T cells in Susac syndrome. Bulk CD8+ and CD4+ cells came from magnetic negative isolation; CD8+ TEMRA by FACS. This CDR3 contains 17 residues. Germline assignment: CDR1 DFQATT and CDR2 SNEGSKA (reference sequence). V trimming: 3 bases; J trimming: 7 bases; junction bases outside the gene matches: 11. An amount of RNA that ranged from roughly 0.5 to 1 ug was reverse transcribed with random hexamers. TCRdb independently ran MiXCR on the immunoSEQ multiplex PCR reads; one entry per CDR3 protein. Here the sample spans roughly 76,000 distinct CDR3 sequences, 85% to 95% being singletons.

The rearrangement uses TRBV20-1 and TRBJ2-1, with 14 bases matching TRBD2. The receptor comes from a human donor with Susac syndrome. The sequencing sample was made of CD8+ T cells from PBMCs. CDR3 sequence: CSASPGLAGGLRNEQFF. DNA of the CDR3: TGCAGTGCTAGTCCTGGACTAGCGGGAGGTCTGAGAAATGAGCAGTTCTTC.